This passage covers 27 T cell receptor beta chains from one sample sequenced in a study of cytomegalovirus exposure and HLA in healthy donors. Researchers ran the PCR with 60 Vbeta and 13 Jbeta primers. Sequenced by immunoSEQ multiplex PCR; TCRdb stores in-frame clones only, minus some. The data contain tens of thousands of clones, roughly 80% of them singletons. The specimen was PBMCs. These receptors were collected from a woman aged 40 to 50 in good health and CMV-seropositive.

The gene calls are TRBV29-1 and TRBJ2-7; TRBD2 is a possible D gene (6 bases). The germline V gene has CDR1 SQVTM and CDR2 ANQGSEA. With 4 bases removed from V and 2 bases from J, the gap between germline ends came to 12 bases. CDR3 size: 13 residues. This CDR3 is CSVGRELAYEQYF. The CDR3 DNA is TGCAGCGTTGGGAGGGAATTGGCCTACGAGCAGTACTTC.

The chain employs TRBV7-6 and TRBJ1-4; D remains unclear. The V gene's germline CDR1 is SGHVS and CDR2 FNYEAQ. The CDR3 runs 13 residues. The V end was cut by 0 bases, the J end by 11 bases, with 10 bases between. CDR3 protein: CASSLARTSKLFF. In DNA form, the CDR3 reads TGTGCCAGCAGCTTAGCTAGGACTTCTAAACTGTTTTTT.

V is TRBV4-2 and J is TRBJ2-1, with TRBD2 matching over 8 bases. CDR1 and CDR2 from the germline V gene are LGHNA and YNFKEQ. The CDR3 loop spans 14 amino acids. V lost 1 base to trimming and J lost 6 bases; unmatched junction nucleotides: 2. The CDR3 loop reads CASSQAGGPNEQFF. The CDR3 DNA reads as TGTGCCAGCAGCCAAGCGGGGGGGCCCAATGAGCAGTTCTTC.

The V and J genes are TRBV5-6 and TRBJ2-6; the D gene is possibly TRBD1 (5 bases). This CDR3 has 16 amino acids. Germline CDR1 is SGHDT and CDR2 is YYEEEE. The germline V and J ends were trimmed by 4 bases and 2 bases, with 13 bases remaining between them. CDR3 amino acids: CASSPTPRAGANVLTF. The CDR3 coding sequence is TGTGCCAGCAGCCCTACCCCCAGGGCTGGGGCCAACGTCCTGACTTTC.

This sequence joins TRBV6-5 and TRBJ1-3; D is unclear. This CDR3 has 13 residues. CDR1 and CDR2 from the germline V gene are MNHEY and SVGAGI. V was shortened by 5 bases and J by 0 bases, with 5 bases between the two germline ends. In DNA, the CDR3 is TGTGCCAGCAGTCGGAGCTCTGGAAACACCATATATTTT. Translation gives CASSRSSGNTIYF.

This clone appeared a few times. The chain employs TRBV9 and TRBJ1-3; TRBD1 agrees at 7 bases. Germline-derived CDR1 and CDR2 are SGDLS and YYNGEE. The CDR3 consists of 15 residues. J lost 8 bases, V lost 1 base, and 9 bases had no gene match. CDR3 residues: CASSVRGQSWDTIYF. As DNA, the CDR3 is TGTGCCAGCAGCGTAAGGGGACAGTCGTGGGACACCATATATTTT.

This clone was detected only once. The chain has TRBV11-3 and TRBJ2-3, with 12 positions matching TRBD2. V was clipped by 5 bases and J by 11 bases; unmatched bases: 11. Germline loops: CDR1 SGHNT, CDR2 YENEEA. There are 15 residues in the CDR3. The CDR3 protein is CASSQGLAGGRKQYF. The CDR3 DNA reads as TGTGCCAGCAGCCAAGGGCTAGCGGGGGGGCGCAAGCAGTATTTT.

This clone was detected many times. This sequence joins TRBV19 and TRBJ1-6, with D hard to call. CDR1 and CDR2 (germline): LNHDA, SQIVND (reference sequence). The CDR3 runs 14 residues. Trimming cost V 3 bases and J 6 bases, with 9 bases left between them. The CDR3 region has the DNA TGTGCCAGTAGTATTGAGGATTTTAATTCACCCCTCCACTTT. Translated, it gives CASSIEDFNSPLHF.

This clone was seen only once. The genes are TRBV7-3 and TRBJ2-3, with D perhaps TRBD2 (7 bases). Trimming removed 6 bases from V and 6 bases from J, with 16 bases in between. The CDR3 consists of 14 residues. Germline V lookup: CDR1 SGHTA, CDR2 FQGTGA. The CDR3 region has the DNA TGTGCCAGCAGTTCTACGGGGGGCCGGGATACGCAGTATTTT. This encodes CASSSTGGRDTQYF.

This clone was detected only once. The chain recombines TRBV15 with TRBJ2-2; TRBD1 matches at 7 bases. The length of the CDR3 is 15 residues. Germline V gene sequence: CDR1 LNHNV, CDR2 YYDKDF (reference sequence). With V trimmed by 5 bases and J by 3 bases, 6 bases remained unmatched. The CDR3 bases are TGTGCCACCAGCCCGACGACAGGGTACACCGGGGAGCTGTTTTTT. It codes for CATSPTTGYTGELFF.

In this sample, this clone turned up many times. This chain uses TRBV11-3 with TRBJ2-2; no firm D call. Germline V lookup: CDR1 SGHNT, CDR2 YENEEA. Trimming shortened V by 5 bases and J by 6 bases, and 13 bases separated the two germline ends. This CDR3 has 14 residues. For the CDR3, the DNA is TGTGCCAGCAGCCCGGGTCCGACCGCCGGGGAGCTGTTTTTT. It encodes CASSPGPTAGELFF.

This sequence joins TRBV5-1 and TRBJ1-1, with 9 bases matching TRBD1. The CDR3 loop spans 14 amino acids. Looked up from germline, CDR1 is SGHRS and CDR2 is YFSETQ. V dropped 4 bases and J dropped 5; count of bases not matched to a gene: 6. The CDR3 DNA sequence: TGCGCCAGCAGCACCGGGACAGGGAGTACTGAAGCTTTCTTT. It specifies CASSTGTGSTEAFF.

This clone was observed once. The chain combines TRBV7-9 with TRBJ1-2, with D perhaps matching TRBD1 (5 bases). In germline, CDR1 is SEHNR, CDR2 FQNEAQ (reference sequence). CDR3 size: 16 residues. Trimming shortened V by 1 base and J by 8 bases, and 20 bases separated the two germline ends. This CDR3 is CASSLGNRPPGFGYTF. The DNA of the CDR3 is TGTGCCAGCAGCTTAGGAAACAGGCCGCCGGGTTTCGGCTACACCTTC.

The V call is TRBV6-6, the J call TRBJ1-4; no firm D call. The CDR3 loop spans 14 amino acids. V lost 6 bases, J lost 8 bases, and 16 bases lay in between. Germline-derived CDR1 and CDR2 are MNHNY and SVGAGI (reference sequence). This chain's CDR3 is CASRSAGSREKLFF. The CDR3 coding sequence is TGTGCCAGCAGGTCCGCGGGATCCCGGGAAAAACTGTTTTTT.

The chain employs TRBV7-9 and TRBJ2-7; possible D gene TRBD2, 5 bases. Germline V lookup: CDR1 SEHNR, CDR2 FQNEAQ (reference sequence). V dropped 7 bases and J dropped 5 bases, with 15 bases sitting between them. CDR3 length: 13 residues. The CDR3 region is CASTLGARNEQYF. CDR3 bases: TGTGCCAGCACCTTGGGAGCGAGGAACGAGCAGTACTTC.

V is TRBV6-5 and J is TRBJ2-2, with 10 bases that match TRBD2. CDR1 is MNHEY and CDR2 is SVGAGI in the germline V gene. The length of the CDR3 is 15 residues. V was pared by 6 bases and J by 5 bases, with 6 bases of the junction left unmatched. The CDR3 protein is CASRPPAGGTGELFF. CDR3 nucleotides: TGTGCCAGCAGACCCCCAGCGGGGGGGACCGGGGAGCTGTTTTTT.

CDR3 in DNA: TGTGCCAGCAGCCACGGGACTAGCGTCCCAGAGACCCAGTACTTC. Translation: CASSHGTSVPETQYF. V usage is TRBV7-2 and J usage is TRBJ2-5, with 10 nucleotides matching TRBD2. The CDR3 consists of 15 residues. Germline CDR1 is SGHTA and CDR2 is FQGNSA. The V gene end was trimmed by 5 bases and the J gene end by 4 bases; junction bases not matched to a gene: 7.

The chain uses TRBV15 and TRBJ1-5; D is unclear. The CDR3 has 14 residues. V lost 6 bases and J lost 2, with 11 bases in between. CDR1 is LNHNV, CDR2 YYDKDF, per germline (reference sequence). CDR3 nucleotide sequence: TGTGCCACCAGTGTGTCCACAGGCAATCAGCCCCAGCATTTT. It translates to CATSVSTGNQPQHF.

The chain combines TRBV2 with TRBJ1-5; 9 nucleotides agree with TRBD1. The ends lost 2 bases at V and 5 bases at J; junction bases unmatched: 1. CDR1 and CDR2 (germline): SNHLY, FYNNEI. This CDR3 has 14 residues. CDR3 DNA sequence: TGTGCCAGCAGTGAAAGGACAGGGGATCAGCCCCAGCATTTT. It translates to CASSERTGDQPQHF. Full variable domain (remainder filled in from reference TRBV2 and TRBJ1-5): EPEVTQTPSHQVTQMGQEVILRCVPISNHLYFYWYRQILGQKVEFLVSFYNNEISEKSEIFDDQFSVERPDGSNFTLKIRSTKLEDSAMYFCASSERTGDQPQHFGDGTRLSIL.

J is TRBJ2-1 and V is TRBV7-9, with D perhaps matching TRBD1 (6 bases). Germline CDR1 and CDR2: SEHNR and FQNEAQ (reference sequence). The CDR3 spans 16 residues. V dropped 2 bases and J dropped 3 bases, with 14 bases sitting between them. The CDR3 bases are TGTGCCAGCAGCTTAAGGCGGACAGCCATCTACAATGAGCAGTTCTTC. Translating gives CASSLRRTAIYNEQFF. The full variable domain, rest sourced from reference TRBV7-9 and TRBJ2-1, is DTGVSQNPRHKITKRGQNVTFRCDPISEHNRLYWYRQTLGQGPEFLTYFQNEAQLEKSRLLSDRFSAERPKGSFSTLEIQRTEQGDSAMYLCASSLRRTAIYNEQFFGPGTRLTVL.

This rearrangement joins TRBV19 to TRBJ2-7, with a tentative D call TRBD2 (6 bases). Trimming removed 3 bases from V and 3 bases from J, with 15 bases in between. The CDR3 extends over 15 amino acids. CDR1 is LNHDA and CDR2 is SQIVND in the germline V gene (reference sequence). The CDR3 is CASSMTGTDLYEQYF. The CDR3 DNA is TGTGCCAGTAGTATGACCGGGACTGACCTCTACGAGCAGTACTTC.

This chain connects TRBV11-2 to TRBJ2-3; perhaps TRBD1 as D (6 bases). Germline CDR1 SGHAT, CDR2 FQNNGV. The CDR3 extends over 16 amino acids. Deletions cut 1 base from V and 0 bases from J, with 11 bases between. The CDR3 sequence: CASSLAGRGSTDTQYF. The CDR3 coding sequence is TGTGCCAGCAGCTTAGCGGGCAGGGGAAGCACAGATACGCAGTATTTT.

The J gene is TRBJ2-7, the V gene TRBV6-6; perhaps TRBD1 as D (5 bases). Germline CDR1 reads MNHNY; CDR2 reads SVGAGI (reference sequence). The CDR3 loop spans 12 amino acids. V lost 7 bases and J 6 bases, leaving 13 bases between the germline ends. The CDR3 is CASMWQGGEQYF. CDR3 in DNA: TGTGCCAGCATGTGGCAGGGCGGCGAGCAGTACTTC.

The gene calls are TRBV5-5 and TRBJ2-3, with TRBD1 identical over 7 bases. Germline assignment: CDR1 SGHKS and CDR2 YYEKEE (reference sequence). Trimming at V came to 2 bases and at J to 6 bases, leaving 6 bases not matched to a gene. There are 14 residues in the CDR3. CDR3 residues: CASSFNRGPDTQYF. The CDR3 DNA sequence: TGTGCCAGCAGCTTCAACAGGGGCCCTGATACGCAGTATTTT.

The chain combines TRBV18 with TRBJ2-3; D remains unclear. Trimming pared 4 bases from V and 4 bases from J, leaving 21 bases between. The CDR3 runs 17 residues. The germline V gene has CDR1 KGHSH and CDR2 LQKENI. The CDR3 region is CASSRLARQLTPDTQYF. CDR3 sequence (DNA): TGTGCCAGCTCACGTCTGGCGAGGCAGTTAACTCCAGATACGCAGTATTTT.

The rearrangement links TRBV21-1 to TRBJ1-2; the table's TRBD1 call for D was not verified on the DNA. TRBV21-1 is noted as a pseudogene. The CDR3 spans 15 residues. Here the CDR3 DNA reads TGTGCCAGCAGCTCTCAGGGGGGAATCAACTATGGCTACACCTTC. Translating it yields CASSSQGGINYGYTF.

The CDR3 DNA follows: TGCGCCAGCAACCCGGGACATACTAACTATGGCTACACCTTC. Amino acids: CASNPGHTNYGYTF. The rearrangement links TRBV4-1 to TRBJ1-2; possibly TRBD1 for D (6 bases). V lost 7 bases to trimming and J lost 0 bases, with 12 bases between them. Germline V gives CDR1 MGHRA, CDR2 YSYEKL. CDR3 length: 14 amino acids.